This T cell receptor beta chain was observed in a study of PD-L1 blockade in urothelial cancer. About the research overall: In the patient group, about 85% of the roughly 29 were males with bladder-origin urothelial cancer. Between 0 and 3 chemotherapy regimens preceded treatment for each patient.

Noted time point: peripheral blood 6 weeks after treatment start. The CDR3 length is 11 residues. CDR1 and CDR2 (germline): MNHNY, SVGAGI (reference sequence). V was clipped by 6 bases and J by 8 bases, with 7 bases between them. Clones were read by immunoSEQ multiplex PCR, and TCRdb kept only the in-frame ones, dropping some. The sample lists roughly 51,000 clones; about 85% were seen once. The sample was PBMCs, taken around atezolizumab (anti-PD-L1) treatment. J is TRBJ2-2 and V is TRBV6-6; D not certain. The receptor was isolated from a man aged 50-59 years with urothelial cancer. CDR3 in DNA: TGTGCCAGCAGAATAGAGGGGGAGCTGTTTTTT. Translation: CASRIEGELFF.